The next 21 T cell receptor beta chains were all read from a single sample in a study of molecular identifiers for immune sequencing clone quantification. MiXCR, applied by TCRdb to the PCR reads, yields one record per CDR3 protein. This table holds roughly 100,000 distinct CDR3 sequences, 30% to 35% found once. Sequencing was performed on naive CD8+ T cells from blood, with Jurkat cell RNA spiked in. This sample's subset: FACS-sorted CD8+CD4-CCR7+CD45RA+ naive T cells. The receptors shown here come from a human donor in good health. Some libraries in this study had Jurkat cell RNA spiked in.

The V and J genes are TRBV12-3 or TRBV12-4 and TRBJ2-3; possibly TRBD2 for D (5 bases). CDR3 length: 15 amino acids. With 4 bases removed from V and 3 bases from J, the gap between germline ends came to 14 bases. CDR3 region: CASSSSTGSTDTQYF. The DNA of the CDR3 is TGTGCCAGCAGTTCGTCAACTGGGAGTACAGATACGCAGTATTTT.

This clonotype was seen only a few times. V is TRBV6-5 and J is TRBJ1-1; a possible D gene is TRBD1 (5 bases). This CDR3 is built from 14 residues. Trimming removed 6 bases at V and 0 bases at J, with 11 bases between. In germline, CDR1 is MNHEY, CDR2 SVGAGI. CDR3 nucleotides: TGTGCCAGCAGCCGGACACGGATGAACACTGAAGCTTTCTTT. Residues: CASSRTRMNTEAFF.

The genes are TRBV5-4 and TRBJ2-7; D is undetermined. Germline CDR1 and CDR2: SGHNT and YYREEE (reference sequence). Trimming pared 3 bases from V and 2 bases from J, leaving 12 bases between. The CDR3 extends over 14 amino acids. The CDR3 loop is CASSSPVRPYEQYF. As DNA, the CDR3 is TGTGCCAGCAGCTCTCCCGTCCGACCCTACGAGCAGTACTTC.

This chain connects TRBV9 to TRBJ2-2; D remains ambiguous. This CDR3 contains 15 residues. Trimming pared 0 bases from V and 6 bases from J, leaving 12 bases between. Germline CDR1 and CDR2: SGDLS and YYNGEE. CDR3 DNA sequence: TGTGCCAGCAGCGTAGGTGGCATTTCGGCCGGGGAGCTGTTTTTT. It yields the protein CASSVGGISAGELFF.

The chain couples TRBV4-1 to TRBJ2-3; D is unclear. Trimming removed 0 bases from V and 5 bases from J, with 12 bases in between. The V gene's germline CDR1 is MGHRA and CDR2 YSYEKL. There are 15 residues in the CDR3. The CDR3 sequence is CASSQDHHYKDTQYF. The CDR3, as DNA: TGCGCCAGCAGCCAAGATCACCACTACAAAGATACGCAGTATTTT.

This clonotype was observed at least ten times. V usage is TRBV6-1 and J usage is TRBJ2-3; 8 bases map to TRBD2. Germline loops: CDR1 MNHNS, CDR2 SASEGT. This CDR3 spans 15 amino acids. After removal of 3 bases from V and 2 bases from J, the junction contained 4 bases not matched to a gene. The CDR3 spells CASSDLAGYTDTQYF. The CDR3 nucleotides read TGTGCCAGCAGTGACCTAGCGGGCTACACAGATACGCAGTATTTT.

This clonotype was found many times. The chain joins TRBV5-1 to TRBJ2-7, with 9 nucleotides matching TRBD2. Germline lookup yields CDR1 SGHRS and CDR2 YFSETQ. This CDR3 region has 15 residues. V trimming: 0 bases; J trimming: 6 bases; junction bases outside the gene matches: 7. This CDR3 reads CASSLEPSGTFEQYF. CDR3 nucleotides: TGCGCCAGCAGCTTGGAGCCTAGCGGGACGTTCGAGCAGTACTTC.

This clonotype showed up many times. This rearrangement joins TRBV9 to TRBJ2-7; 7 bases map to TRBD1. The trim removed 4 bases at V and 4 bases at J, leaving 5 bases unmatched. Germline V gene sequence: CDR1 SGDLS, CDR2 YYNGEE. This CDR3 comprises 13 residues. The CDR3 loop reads CASSPDRSYEQYF. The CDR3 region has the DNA TGTGCCAGCAGCCCGGACAGGTCTTACGAGCAGTACTTC.

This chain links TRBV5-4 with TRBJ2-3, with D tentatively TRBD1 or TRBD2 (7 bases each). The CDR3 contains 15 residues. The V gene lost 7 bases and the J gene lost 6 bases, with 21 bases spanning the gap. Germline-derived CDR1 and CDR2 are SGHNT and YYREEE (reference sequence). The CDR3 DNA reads TGTGCCAGCGGATTCACAGGGGCGGGGGCTGATACGCAGTATTTT. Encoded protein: CASGFTGAGADTQYF. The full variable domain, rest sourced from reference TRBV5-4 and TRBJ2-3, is ETGVTQSPTHLIKTRGQQVTLRCSSQSGHNTVSWYQQALGQGPQFIFQYYREEENGRGNFPPRFSGLQFPNYSSELNVNALELDDSALYLCASGFTGAGADTQYFGPGTRLTVL.

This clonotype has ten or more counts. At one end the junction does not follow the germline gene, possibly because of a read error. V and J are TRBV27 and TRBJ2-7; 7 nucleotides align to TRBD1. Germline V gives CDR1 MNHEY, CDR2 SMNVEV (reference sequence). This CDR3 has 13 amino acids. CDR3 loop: CASSYRGSYEQYF. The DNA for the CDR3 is TGCGCCAGCAGCTACAGGGGATCCTACGAGCAGTACTTC.

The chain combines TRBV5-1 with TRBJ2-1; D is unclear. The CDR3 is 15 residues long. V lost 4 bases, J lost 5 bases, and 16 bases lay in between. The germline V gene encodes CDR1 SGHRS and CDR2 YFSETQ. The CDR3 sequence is CASSLGPRSDNEQFF. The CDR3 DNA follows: TGCGCCAGCAGCCTGGGCCCCCGGTCCGACAATGAGCAGTTCTTC.

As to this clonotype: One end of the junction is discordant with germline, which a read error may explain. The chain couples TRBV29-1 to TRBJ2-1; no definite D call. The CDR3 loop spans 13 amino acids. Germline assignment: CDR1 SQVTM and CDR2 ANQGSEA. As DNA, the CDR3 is TGCAGCGTTGAAGATGCCTACTTCAATGAGCGGTTCTTC. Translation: CSVEDAYFNERFF.

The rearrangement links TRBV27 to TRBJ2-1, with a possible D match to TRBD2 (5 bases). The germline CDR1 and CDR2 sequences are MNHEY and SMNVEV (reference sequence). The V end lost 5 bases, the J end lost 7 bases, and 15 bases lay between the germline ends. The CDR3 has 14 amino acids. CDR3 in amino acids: CASSIAGPLNEQFF. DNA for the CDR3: TGTGCCAGCAGTATTGCGGGTCCCTTAAATGAGCAGTTCTTC.

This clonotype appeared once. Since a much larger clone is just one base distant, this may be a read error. For the CDR3, the DNA is TGTGCCAGCAGCCGCCCGGACCGGCAAGCGACCCAGTACTTC. Its protein product is CASSRPDRQATQYF. This chain links TRBV7-2 with TRBJ2-5; D ambiguous. The CDR3 length is 14 residues. In germline, CDR1 is SGHTA, CDR2 FQGNSA.

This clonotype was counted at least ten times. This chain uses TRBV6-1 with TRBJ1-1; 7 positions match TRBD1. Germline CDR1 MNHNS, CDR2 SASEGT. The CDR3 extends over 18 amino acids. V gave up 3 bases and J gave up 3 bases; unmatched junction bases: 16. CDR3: CASSEGDSTDRRDTEAFF. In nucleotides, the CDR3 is TGTGCCAGCAGTGAGGGGGACAGTACGGACCGGCGGGACACTGAAGCTTTCTTT.

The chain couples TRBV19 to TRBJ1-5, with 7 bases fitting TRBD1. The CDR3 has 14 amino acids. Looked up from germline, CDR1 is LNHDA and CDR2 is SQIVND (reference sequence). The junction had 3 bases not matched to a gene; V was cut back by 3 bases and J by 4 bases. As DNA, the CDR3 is TGTGCCAGTAGTATGAGCAGGGGGAATCAGCCCCAGCATTTT. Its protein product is CASSMSRGNQPQHF.

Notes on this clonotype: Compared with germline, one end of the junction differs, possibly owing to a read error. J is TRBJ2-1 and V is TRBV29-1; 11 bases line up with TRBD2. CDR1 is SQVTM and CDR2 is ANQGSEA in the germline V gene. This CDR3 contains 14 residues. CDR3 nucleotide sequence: TGCAGCGCTGAACCGGGACTAGCGGTCAATGAGCAGTTCTTC. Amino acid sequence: CSAEPGLAVNEQFF.

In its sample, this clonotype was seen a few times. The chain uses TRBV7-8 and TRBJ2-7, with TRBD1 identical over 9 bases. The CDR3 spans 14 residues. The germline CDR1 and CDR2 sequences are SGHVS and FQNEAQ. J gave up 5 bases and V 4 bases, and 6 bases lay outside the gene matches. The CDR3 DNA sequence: TGTGCCAGCAGCTCGGGGACAGGGATCCACGAGCAGTACTTC. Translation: CASSSGTGIHEQYF.

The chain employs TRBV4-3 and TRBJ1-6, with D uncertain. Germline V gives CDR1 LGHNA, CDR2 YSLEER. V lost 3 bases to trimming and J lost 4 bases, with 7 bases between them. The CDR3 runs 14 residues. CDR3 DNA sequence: TGCGCCAGCAGCCACAGACGGTATAATTCACCCCTCCACTTT. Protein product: CASSHRRYNSPLHF.

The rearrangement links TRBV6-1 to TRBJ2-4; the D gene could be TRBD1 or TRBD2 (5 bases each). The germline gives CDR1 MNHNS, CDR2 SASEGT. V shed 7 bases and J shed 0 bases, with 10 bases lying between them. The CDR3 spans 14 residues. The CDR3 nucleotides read TGTGCCAGCACGGGACGGGAAGCCAAAAACATTCAGTACTTC. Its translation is CASTGREAKNIQYF.

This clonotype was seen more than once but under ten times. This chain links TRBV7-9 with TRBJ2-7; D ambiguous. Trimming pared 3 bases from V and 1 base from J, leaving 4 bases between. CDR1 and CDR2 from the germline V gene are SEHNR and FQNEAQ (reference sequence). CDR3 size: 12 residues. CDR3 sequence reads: CASSFVSYEQYF. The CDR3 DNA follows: TGTGCCAGCAGCTTTGTATCCTACGAGCAGTACTTC. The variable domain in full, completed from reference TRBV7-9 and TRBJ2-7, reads DTGVSQNPRHKITKRGQNVTFRCDPISEHNRLYWYRQTLGQGPEFLTYFQNEAQLEKSRLLSDRFSAERPKGSFSTLEIQRTEQGDSAMYLCASSFVSYEQYFGPGTRLTVT.